Here is one T cell receptor (beta chain) with its context. Its antigen remains undetermined. Base qualities were left out, and no much larger clone turns up one base away. Sorted unstimulated T cells and proliferating T cells recovered from mixed lymphocyte reactions were subjected to TCRbeta CDR3 sequencing. Fresh whole blood from roughly nine HLA-typed healthy donors was used as the source from which PBMCs were isolated. This sample was included in a study of siplizumab effects on memory and regulatory T cells (dated by TCRdb to between 2019 and 2020). A note on the overall study: The study examined how the anti-CD2 antibody siplizumab affects alloreactive T-cell subsets in allogeneic mixed lymphocyte reactions built from human PBMCs.

The study at large found these results: A naive or memory phenotype could not be assigned to roughly 80-95% of proliferating CD4+ or CD8+ clones. Unstimulated naive T cells appeared more diverse than memory T cells, and naive cells seemed to contribute substantially to the alloresponse. Whether proliferating Tregs from siplizumab cultures were suppressive was not functionally confirmed. Because sequences at frequencies below about 10^-5 were poorly captured, only a minor fraction of alloreactive clones could be mapped back to unstimulated subsets. Siplizumab significantly reduced the cumulative frequency of alloreactive sequences traceable to unstimulated CD4+ memory T cells. Among mappable alloreactive CD4+ clones, an average Treg-derived fraction of almost 70% was observed with siplizumab, compared with approximately 26% in control reactions.

The library came from the immunoSEQ multiplex PCR assay. Each sample had 85,000 to 100,000 TCR templates assayed by the deep sequencing platform. Genomic DNA extracted from sorted T cells was used for TCRbeta CDR3 sequencing. The authors' pipeline ran thus. The R programming language was used for clonal analysis of TCRbeta CDR3 data. Comparing unstimulated samples against CFSE-low samples taken after the reaction was how alloreactive CD4+ and CD8+ clones were defined. Alloreactive CD4+ clones were assigned to regulatory or non-regulatory origin by matching sequences to sorted unstimulated Treg and non-Treg repertoires. TCRdb took over this immuneACCESS table, retaining in-frame rearrangements with V and J assigned. Such tables are incomplete; in checked studies, under half of the missing clones stem from an unresolved V gene, and the remainder is unexplained. The V and J calls and clone size were taken over from that table, and D and trimming were inferred from the DNA. Counted in this sample were around 100,000 clones; more than 85% of them appeared once. Of the sample, over 0.12% falls within the top ten clones.

This clonotype was sampled from a human donor in good health. What was sequenced was CD4+ T cells sorted from blood.

The CDR3 corresponds to CASSPGHLSMEGYTF. Here is the DNA: TGTGCCAGCTCACCTGGACATCTATCAATGGAGGGCTACACCTTC. Here the chain combines TRBV18 and TRBJ1-2, with TRBD1 as a weak D call on 5 bases. The germline V gene yields KGHSH for CDR1 and LQKENI for CDR2. From cysteine to phenylalanine, the CDR3 is 15 amino acids long. Only CDR3 DNA remains: 45 bases, in frame from the first base. Trimming at the junction amounts to 3 bases on V and 8 bases on J, and the germline ends lie 19 bases apart.